One T cell receptor (beta chain) is described in this entry. Its target is unknown. This entry comes from a study of cytomegalovirus exposure and HLA in healthy donors. The study ran its PCR with 60 Vbeta and 13 Jbeta primers. Generated by immunoSEQ multiplex PCR, the TCRdb table keeps only in-frame clones and is missing some. The table lists 100,000 to 150,000 clones. Points from the study as a whole: Overall, around 150 TCR beta chains were annotated as cytomegalovirus-associated. Most subjects had HLA-A and HLA-B alleles reportedly predicted accurately by TCR beta sequences.

From germline, CDR1 is LNHNV and CDR2 YYDKDF (reference sequence). Trimming left V 0 bases short and J 7 bases short, with 15 bases between. The CDR3 length is 15 residues. The source is a man aged 25 to 40 in good health and CMV-seronegative. The rearrangement uses TRBV15 and TRBJ2-5; D gene ambiguous. The material sequenced was PBMCs. The CDR3 DNA is TGTGCCACCAGCAGAGATCCGCAGGATAGTGCGACCCAGTACTTC. Translation: CATSRDPQDSATQYF.